There are a few counts of the clone carrying this T cell receptor (beta chain). Its cognate antigen is unknown. These data come from a study of T cells after yellow fever vaccination. The study's findings and limits: At around 96% for CD4 and approximately 89% for CD8, most primary-vaccination clones showed up again after the booster. Clonotypes found in both CD4 and CD8 compartments made up a small share.

They built TCR cDNA with 5'RACE template switching, a step that put in a universal primer site and UMIs. A single record per CDR3 protein comes from TCRdb applying MiXCR to the 5' RACE reads. The sample includes just under 600,000 distinct CDR3 sequences, approximately 13% seen only once; the top ten take over 11%. The specimen comprised PBMCs, sampled on the day of the yellow fever booster vaccination. The TCR originated in a man aged 25-45 years who received the YFV17D yellow fever vaccine.

CDR3 sequence (DNA): TGTGCCAGCAGCTCAAGAGCACAGGGACATCTTAATTCACCCCTCCACTTT. This encodes CASSSRAQGHLNSPLHF. The chain carries TRBV6-1 and TRBJ1-6, with D perhaps matching TRBD1 (6 bases). Trimming took 6 bases from V and 6 from J, leaving 21 bases between them. CDR3 length equals 17 residues. Germline CDR1 and CDR2: MNHNS and SASEGT.